The present TCR beta chain was sequenced within a study of cytomegalovirus exposure and HLA in healthy donors. Study-level background: A previous analysis identified 90 million to 140 million unique TCR beta sequences derived from roughly 180 million T cells. Study-level findings and limits: Most TCR sequences were rare, but some public TCRs occurred in many donors. Analysis performed later found over 15,000 TCR beta sequences associated with HLA alleles at 0.05 false discovery rate. Researchers reportedly found TCR beta sequences accurately predicted most subjects' HLA-A and HLA-B alleles.

The PCR used 60 Vbeta and 13 Jbeta primers. Measured with immunoSEQ multiplex PCR; TCRdb has only the in-frame clones, and not every one. The sample has around 200,000 clones; around 86% are singletons. Concerning this clone: Its antigen is not identified.

The TCR sequence derives from a woman in her forties in good health and CMV-seronegative. Input material: PBMCs.

Written as DNA, the CDR3 is TGTGCCAGCAGCTCAGACAGATGGGGATACTTCTTC. Its protein is CASSSDRWGYFF. V is TRBV5-4 and J is TRBJ2-1, with TRBD1 as a possible D gene (5 bases). The V end was cut by 3 bases, the J end by 16 bases, with 17 bases between. The germline V gene has CDR1 SGHNT and CDR2 YYREEE (reference sequence). The CDR3 length is 12 residues.